What follows is one TCR beta chain and its context. The authors' processing: How many nucleated cells were present was estimated from reference gene primer amplification. The protocol was immunoSEQ multiplex PCR, while the TCRdb copy is restricted to in-frame clones and leaves out a portion. D and trimming were read from the DNA, whereas the V and J calls and clone size are those reported in that table. The table shows over 20,000 clones, with about 91% occurring only once. The entry originates in a study of blood T cell repertoires in COVID-19. For the study at large: Acute and convalescent COVID-19 specimens originated in the United States, Italy and Spain.

The CDR3 consists of 16 residues. Input material: peripheral blood. This sequence was found in a man between 65 and 85 years old with acute or convalescent COVID-19. The V gene is TRBV21-1, the J gene TRBJ2-1; TRBD2 is taken as the D call from the table, unchecked against the DNA. TRBV21-1 is a pseudogene segment. DNA of the CDR3: TGTGCCAGCAGCAAAAACTTCAGGGAGGGATACAATGAGCAGTTCTTC. It is translated as CASSKNFREGYNEQFF.